This T cell receptor beta chain came from a study of cytomegalovirus exposure and HLA in healthy donors. The study, taken as a whole, reports: Researchers had no immune exposure information except CMV serostatus available.

The germline V gene encodes CDR1 SNHLY and CDR2 FYNNEI. CDR3 length: 11 amino acids. The ends were cut back, 6 bases at V and 5 bases at J, with 7 bases in the middle. A note on this clone: Its antigen is unknown.

The PCR used 60 Vbeta and 13 Jbeta primers. The method was immunoSEQ multiplex PCR; TCRdb's version includes in-frame clones alone and lacks a portion of them. The data contain around 140,000 clones, around 78% of them singletons. The chain links TRBV2 to TRBJ1-1, with D uncertain. The sample comprised PBMCs. This sequence was found in a woman between 18 and 29 years old in good health and CMV-seropositive. The CDR3 loop reads CASSPSTEAFF. In DNA, the CDR3 is TGTGCCAGCAGCCCTAGTACTGAAGCTTTCTTT.